This entry lists 29 T cell receptor beta chains sequenced from one sample in a study of blood T cell repertoires in COVID-19. Using immunoSEQ multiplex PCR, the repertoire was profiled, and TCRdb retains in-frame clones only, with some absent. The repertoire has about 360,000 clones, over 75% of them found once; the top ten carry 2% to 2.5%. Material for sequencing was PBMCs or T cells enriched from blood (not recorded which). Every receptor here comes from a woman in her thirties or forties with acute COVID-19.

V is TRBV30 and J is TRBJ1-1, with D possibly being TRBD1 (5 bases). CDR3 length: 14 amino acids. Trimming took 0 bases from V and 5 from J, leaving 13 bases between them. Germline values: CDR1 GTSNPN, CDR2 SVGIG (reference sequence). The CDR3 bases are TGTGCCTGGAGTGTAGGGTATGGGGGGACTGAAGCTTTCTTT. Amino acids: CAWSVGYGGTEAFF. The variable domain in full, with the rest retrieved from reference TRBV30 and TRBJ1-1, is SQTIHQWPATLVQPVGSPLSLECTVEGTSNPNLYWYRQAAGRGLQLLFYSVGIGQISSEVPQNLSASRPQDRQFILSSKKLLLSDSGFYLCAWSVGYGGTEAFFGQGTRLTVV.

This clone was seen a handful of times. This chain links TRBV30 with TRBJ2-7, with D possibly TRBD2 on 5 matching bases. V was pared by 0 bases and J by 2 bases, with 8 bases between. From germline, CDR1 is GTSNPN and CDR2 SVGIG (reference sequence). The CDR3 spans 13 residues. CDR3 nucleotide sequence: TGTGCCTGGAGTGTACAGCGGCCCTACGAGCAGTACTTC. This codes for CAWSVQRPYEQYF.

A single count supports this clone. This chain joins TRBV27 and TRBJ1-6; 7 bases are a match to TRBD1. Germline V gives CDR1 MNHEY, CDR2 SMNVEV (reference sequence). The CDR3 is 14 amino acids. V was pared by 7 bases and J by 7 bases, with 7 bases of the junction left unmatched. The CDR3, as DNA: TGTGCCAGCACTCCGGGACAGAGAAATTCACCCCTCCACTTT. It is translated as CASTPGQRNSPLHF.

J is TRBJ2-1 and V is TRBV25-1, with TRBD1 as a possible D gene (6 bases). This CDR3 spans 15 amino acids. Trimming took 2 bases from V and 6 from J, leaving 14 bases between them. Germline V gene data show CDR1 as MGHDK and CDR2 as SYGVNS. CDR3 amino acids: CASSETSGTPNEQFF. The CDR3 DNA is TGTGCCAGCAGTGAAACCTCCGGGACACCCAATGAGCAGTTCTTC.

This clone was recorded only once. The chain combines TRBV2 with TRBJ1-5; TRBD1 might be the D (5 bases). The CDR3 is 12 residues long. The V and J ends lost 6 bases and 5 bases respectively, with 8 bases between them. The germline CDR1 and CDR2 sequences are SNHLY and FYNNEI. The CDR3 loop is CASRGTDQPQHF. DNA of the CDR3: TGTGCCAGCAGGGGGACTGATCAGCCCCAGCATTTT.

The V call is TRBV15, the J call TRBJ2-5, with TRBD2 matching 9 bases. V lost 3 bases and J lost 2; bases outside the gene matches: 4. Germline V CDR1 and CDR2: LNHNV, YYDKDF (reference sequence). The CDR3 length is 15 residues. The CDR3 sequence is CATSRTSGMQETQYF. CDR3 DNA: TGTGCCACCAGCAGGACTAGCGGAATGCAAGAGACCCAGTACTTC.

The rearrangement links TRBV27 to TRBJ1-3, with 8 bases aligning to TRBD1. This CDR3 contains 16 residues. Losses at the gene ends were 4 bases for V and 0 bases for J; bases not matched to a gene: 5. Germline assignment: CDR1 MNHEY and CDR2 SMNVEV (reference sequence). In nucleotides, the CDR3 is TGTGCCAGCAGTTCCGCCGGGACAGGCTCTGGAAACACCATATATTTT. Translating it yields CASSSAGTGSGNTIYF.

The chain couples TRBV18 to TRBJ1-1; TRBD1 is a possible D gene (6 bases). The CDR3 is 15 amino acids. Trimming removed 2 bases at V and 3 bases at J, with 13 bases between. In germline, CDR1 is KGHSH, CDR2 LQKENI. Written as DNA, the CDR3 is TGTGCCAGCTCACCATTAGGGAAGGGGGACACTGAAGCTTTCTTT. Residues: CASSPLGKGDTEAFF.

This chain links TRBV2 with TRBJ1-2; a weak D match, TRBD1 (6 bases). CDR3 length: 14 residues. The V end lost 3 bases, the J end lost 3 bases, and 11 bases lay between the germline ends. Germline values: CDR1 SNHLY, CDR2 FYNNEI. CDR3 region: CASSESQGHYGYTF. CDR3 bases: TGTGCCAGCAGTGAGTCACAGGGTCACTATGGCTACACCTTC.

J is TRBJ2-7 and V is TRBV5-1, with D tentatively TRBD2 (6 bases). Germline V gives CDR1 SGHRS, CDR2 YFSETQ. This CDR3 spans 15 amino acids. V was clipped by 3 bases and J by 0 bases, with 13 bases between them. In nucleotides, the CDR3 is TGCGCCAGCAGCTCGCTCGGGGGTACCTCCTACGAGCAGTACTTC. Translated: CASSSLGGTSYEQYF.

The gene calls are TRBV11-3 and TRBJ2-2, with 11 bases that match TRBD1. V was pared by 5 bases and J by 6 bases, with 11 bases of the junction left unmatched. The CDR3 contains 17 residues. The germline V gene has CDR1 SGHNT and CDR2 YENEEA. CDR3 coding DNA: TGTGCCAGCAGCCCCGGACAGGGGGCGATTCAGGCCGGGGAGCTGTTTTTT. Translated: CASSPGQGAIQAGELFF.

CDR3 sequence: CASRPVNQETQYF. CDR3 DNA: TGTGCCAGCAGACCGGTGAACCAAGAGACCCAGTACTTC. The chain combines TRBV3-1 (or the pseudogene TRBV3-2) with TRBJ2-5; no reliable D call. The CDR3 is made up of 13 amino acids. Between the trimmed V and J ends, which lost 6 bases and 0 bases, there was a span of 8 bases. CDR1 and CDR2 (germline): LGHDT, YNNKEL (reference sequence).

The J gene is TRBJ1-5, the V gene TRBV5-5, with D tentatively TRBD1 (6 bases). The V gene lost 4 bases and the J gene lost 1 base, with 12 bases spanning the gap. This CDR3 has 15 amino acids. From germline, CDR1 is SGHKS and CDR2 YYEKEE (reference sequence). In nucleotides, the CDR3 is TGTGCCAGCAGCCCTGACAGGTACAGCAATCAGCCCCAGCATTTT. As protein: CASSPDRYSNQPQHF.

The chain joins TRBV11-2 to TRBJ1-4, with TRBD1 identical over 11 bases. V gave up 5 bases and J gave up 11 bases; unmatched junction bases: 13. This CDR3 spans 16 amino acids. The germline V gene has CDR1 SGHAT and CDR2 FQNNGV. The CDR3 DNA follows: TGTGCCAGCAGCCCGATACAGGGACAGGGGGTGAACAAACTGTTTTTT. Translated, it gives CASSPIQGQGVNKLFF.

This sequence joins TRBV5-4 and TRBJ2-5; 10 positions agree with TRBD1. V was clipped by 6 bases and J by 1 base; unmatched bases: 3. Germline V lookup: CDR1 SGHNT, CDR2 YYREEE (reference sequence). This CDR3 is built from 14 residues. The CDR3 DNA sequence: TGTGCCAGCACCCGGACAGGGGGCCAAGAGACCCAGTACTTC. Translating it yields CASTRTGGQETQYF. Together with reference TRBV5-4 and TRBJ2-5, the CDR3 gives the full variable domain: ETGVTQSPTHLIKTRGQQVTLRCSSQSGHNTVSWYQQALGQGPQFIFQYYREEENGRGNFPPRFSGLQFPNYSSELNVNALELDDSALYLCASTRTGGQETQYFGPGTRLLVL.

The chain is built from TRBV9 and TRBJ2-5, with TRBD1 matching 8 bases. V lost 4 bases to trimming and J lost 0 bases; unmatched junction nucleotides: 14. Germline V CDR1 and CDR2: SGDLS, YYNGEE. CDR3 length: 18 residues. As DNA, the CDR3 is TGTGCCAGCAGCCTAGGACAGGGCAATATCGGAAACCAAGAGACCCAGTACTTC. Protein sequence: CASSLGQGNIGNQETQYF.

The chain recombines TRBV5-6 with TRBJ2-1; 7 positions agree with TRBD1. The CDR3 totals 13 residues. Germline values: CDR1 SGHDT, CDR2 YYEEEE. V was clipped by 3 bases and J by 12 bases; unmatched bases: 9. CDR3 in amino acids: CASSSGTAIRQFF. The CDR3 bases are TGTGCCAGCAGCTCCGGGACAGCAATAAGGCAGTTCTTC.

The rearrangement uses TRBV5-8 and TRBJ2-1, with D possibly being TRBD1 (6 bases). This CDR3 contains 12 residues. Trimming pared 4 bases from V and 14 bases from J, leaving 16 bases between. Germline CDR1 SGHTS, CDR2 YDEGEE. CDR3 nucleotides: TGTGCCAGCAGCCGCAGGAGGACAGAGGAGTTCTTC. It is translated as CASSRRRTEEFF.

The chain links TRBV7-2 to TRBJ2-2; 8 bases are a match to TRBD2. Germline V gives CDR1 SGHTA, CDR2 FQGNSA. This CDR3 contains 15 residues. With 4 bases clipped from V and 4 bases from J, the junction kept 5 bases outside the gene matches. CDR3 protein: CASSSHAGGTGELFF. Written as DNA, the CDR3 is TGTGCCAGCAGCTCCCATGCGGGGGGCACCGGGGAGCTGTTTTTT.

The J gene is TRBJ2-3, the V gene TRBV7-9; weak D call: TRBD2 (6 bases). Trimming left V 5 bases short and J 4 bases short, with 16 bases between. The CDR3 runs 15 residues. Germline V gives CDR1 SEHNR, CDR2 FQNEAQ (reference sequence). This chain's CDR3 is CASSHGQGEADTQYF. CDR3 sequence (DNA): TGTGCCAGCAGCCACGGACAAGGGGAGGCAGATACGCAGTATTTT.

This clone showed up just once. The chain has TRBV2 and TRBJ1-2; no definite D call. The CDR3 is 15 residues long. Germline-derived CDR1 and CDR2 are SNHLY and FYNNEI. V lost 4 bases and J lost 4, with 16 bases in between. The CDR3 loop reads CASSGWWAGFYGYTF. Here the CDR3 DNA reads TGTGCCAGCAGTGGATGGTGGGCCGGTTTCTATGGCTACACCTTC.

This clone was found once. V usage is TRBV27 and J usage is TRBJ2-3; D is uncertain. The CDR3 extends over 13 amino acids. V lost 5 bases to trimming and J lost 0 bases, with 6 bases between them. Germline V CDR1 and CDR2: MNHEY, SMNVEV (reference sequence). The CDR3 region is CASSPFSTDTQYF. The DNA for the CDR3 is TGTGCCAGCAGTCCCTTTAGCACAGATACGCAGTATTTT.

CDR3 sequence reads: CAISEAGGPYNEQFF. The CDR3 coding sequence is TGTGCCATCAGCGAAGCGGGGGGGCCTTACAATGAGCAGTTCTTC. The V and J genes are TRBV10-3 and TRBJ2-1, with TRBD2 matching 10 bases. The CDR3 runs to 15 residues. With 6 bases clipped from V and 4 bases from J, the junction kept 6 bases outside the gene matches. Germline CDR1 is ENHRY and CDR2 is SYGVKD.

This sequence joins TRBV7-9 and TRBJ2-5, with TRBD2 as a possible D gene (5 bases). V gave up 4 bases and J gave up 5 bases, with 17 bases separating them. CDR1 is SEHNR, CDR2 FQNEAQ, per germline (reference sequence). This CDR3 has 15 residues. The CDR3 reads CASSSLPGGLETQYF. CDR3 bases: TGTGCCAGCAGCTCCCTCCCTGGCGGGCTGGAGACCCAGTACTTC.

This clone occurred once. The CDR3 protein is CASSQGGLWDTGELFF. DNA for the CDR3: TGTGCCAGCAGCCAAGGGGGGCTCTGGGACACCGGGGAGCTGTTTTTT. V gene TRBV14 combines with J gene TRBJ2-2; maybe TRBD1 (6 bases). CDR1 is SGHDN, CDR2 FVKESK, per germline. V lost 1 base to trimming and J lost 3 bases, with 12 bases between them. The CDR3 runs to 16 residues.

The chain combines TRBV30 with TRBJ1-3, with TRBD1 as a possible D gene (6 bases). The CDR3 is made up of 19 amino acids. Trimming pared 0 bases from V and 0 bases from J, leaving 21 bases between. Per the germline V gene, CDR1 is GTSNPN and CDR2 is SVGIG (reference sequence). The chain's CDR3 is CAWSVLFLGQIISGNTIYF. The CDR3 DNA reads as TGTGCCTGGAGTGTACTGTTCTTGGGACAAATAATCTCTGGAAACACCATATATTTT.

This clone was counted a single time. The rearrangement links TRBV24-1 to TRBJ2-1, with D tentatively TRBD2 (5 bases). This CDR3 is 15 amino acids long. Trimming shortened V by 10 bases and J by 4 bases, and 19 bases separated the two germline ends. Per germline, CDR1 KGHDR and CDR2 SFDVKD. The CDR3 sequence is CATTTTPRGYNEQFF. The CDR3 coding sequence is TGTGCCACGACTACTACACCTCGCGGGTACAATGAGCAGTTCTTC.

V usage is TRBV3-1 (or the pseudogene TRBV3-2) and J usage is TRBJ2-3; D remains unclear. Trimming took 4 bases from V and 2 from J, leaving 19 bases between them. CDR1 is LGHDT, CDR2 YNNKEL, per germline (reference sequence). The CDR3 loop spans 17 amino acids. CDR3 DNA: TGTGCCAGCAGCCCGTCCTGGCAAGAGGCAAACACAGATACGCAGTATTTT. This codes for CASSPSWQEANTDTQYF.

The V gene is TRBV5-6, the J gene TRBJ1-2; possibly TRBD1 for D (5 bases). Germline CDR1 and CDR2: SGHDT and YYEEEE. This CDR3 spans 17 amino acids. Deletions cut 4 bases from V and 0 bases from J, with 19 bases between. In DNA form, the CDR3 reads TGTGCCAGCAGCGACAGCGGGGGGGTTCCATCTAACTATGGCTACACCTTC. Its translation: CASSDSGGVPSNYGYTF.